Described below is a single T cell receptor (beta chain) sequence and its context. Only one count was recorded for this clone. It has no known antigen specificity. Qualities for individual bases were not recorded, and no much larger clone is one base off. The library was prepared using the immunoSEQ multiplex PCR assay. Per the source publication's procedure: To diagnose cytomegalovirus status from the catalog of TCR beta chain sequences, a statistical classification framework was built. Sourced from immuneACCESS, this table was stored by TCRdb with only in-frame sequences that have V and J called. A share of the clones is absent; for the studies checked, an unresolved V gene accounts for under half, and the remainder has no known explanation. That table is the source of V, J and clone size, and D and trimming were worked out from the DNA. Recorded for this sample are roughly 230,000 clones; 90% of them occurred a single time. Just over 3% of the sample rests with the top ten.

Separate from the roughly 650-subject first cohort, the validation cohort of 120 subjects was the group to which the donors belonged. Trimming removed 3 bases from V and 4 bases from J; the gene matches leave 11 bases unexplained. The CDR3 has 17 amino acids, counting the end cysteine and phenylalanine. The read is trimmed to its CDR3 DNA, 51 bases read in frame from base 1. CDR1 is given as SGHVS and CDR2 as FQNEAQ, both from the germline V gene. The data stem from a study of cytomegalovirus exposure and HLA in healthy donors (dated by TCRdb to about 2017). Regarding the research as a whole: According to a later analysis, one platform produced both the 100 to 150 validation repertoires and the roughly 650 repertoires of the first cohort. The aim of the study was to test whether cataloging public T cell receptors could identify signatures of past pathogen exposure. Along with the roughly 670-subject first cohort, a separate validation cohort of over 90 different subjects was used. High-throughput TCR immunosequencing, statistical association of individual TCRs with disease status, and machine learning were combined to predict cytomegalovirus infection status. On the study overall, not on this receptor specifically: Subsequent analysis determined that TCRs grouped into clusters in the first cohort also showed a tendency toward co-occurrence across the roughly 110 validation repertoires, and approximately 94% of cluster scores exceeded 0. Across donors, most TCR sequences were observed very rarely, whereas some public TCRs were present in many individuals. In the study, around 150 TCR beta chains were listed as associated with cytomegalovirus. All 120 or so repertoires were used to score co-occurrence in the validation cohort in a later analysis, because that analysis had no HLA typing for the cohort. In both the original and validation cohorts, the classifier was reported to diagnose cytomegalovirus status with high specificity and sensitivity. In vitro tests confirmed that a few of the cytomegalovirus-associated TCR beta chains recognize cytomegalovirus antigens. The authors suggested that the approach could potentially be generalized to other disease states and immunological phenotypes.

The sequence derives from a woman in her thirties in good health and CMV-seronegative. The chain uses TRBV7-8 and TRBJ2-1, and 8 junction bases match TRBD1. Source material: PBMCs. In nucleotide form, the sequence is TGTGCCAGCAGCTTGGCCCTTTCCGGGACAGGTTACAATGAGCAGTTCTTC. It translates to CASSLALSGTGYNEQFF.